Detailed here is one T cell receptor (beta chain). Germline CDR1 reads SGDLS; CDR2 reads YYNGEE. This CDR3 region has 15 residues. The V and J ends lost 3 bases and 6 bases respectively, with 15 bases between them. This sample stems from a study of blood T cell repertoires in COVID-19. Overall study: Sites across the United States, Italy and Spain contributed samples from acute and convalescent COVID-19. The analysed material was cDNA or gDNA that came from T cells, B-cell-depleted T cells, or PBMCs.

Methods used by the authors: The authors estimated nucleated cell counts from reference gene primer amplification. TCRdb's table, derived via immunoSEQ multiplex PCR, lists solely in-frame clones and lacks some. V, J and clone size reflect that table, while D and trimming were determined from the DNA. This table has tens of thousands of clones, about nine tenths appearing once. This TCR came from a human donor in a cohort sampled during active COVID-19. The sequenced sample consisted of peripheral blood. V and J are TRBV9 and TRBJ2-2; weak D call: TRBD2 (7 bases). CDR3 DNA: TGTGCCAGCAGCGCACAGGGCGGGAGATCCGGGGAGCTGTTTTTT. As protein: CASSAQGGRSGELFF.